A selection of T cell receptor beta chains follows, all from one sample in a study of regulatory T cells in long-lasting Graves disease. One entry per CDR3 protein results from TCRdb running MiXCR on the multiplex PCR reads. The table has over 500,000 distinct CDR3 sequences, 15% to 20% seen once; the top ten hold about 20%. The same sample was also used in a study of T cells in Graves' hyperthyroidism and ophthalmopathy.

The source was peripheral blood mononuclear cells (PBMCs), collected at new diagnosis, from a patient treated with antithyroid drugs. These receptors came from a woman in her 30s with Graves disease. Both conserved end residues are part of each CDR3. Each record gives: D gene, J gene, V gene, clone size, CDR3 DNA, CDR3 protein. A D gene is named only where the DNA matches it firmly. Size is stated for part of the rows, as once, few or many counts, or as a class when the clone is expanded.

d_call: -; j_call: TRBJ2-7; v_call: TRBV20-1; clone_size: -; cdr3_nt: TGCAGTGCTAGAGATCCAGGGGAGGGATACGAGCAGTACTTC; cdr3_aa: CSARDPGEGYEQYF
d_call: TRBD2; j_call: TRBJ2-7; v_call: TRBV11-2; clone_size: few; cdr3_nt: TGTGCCAGCAGCTTAGGAGGACTAGCGACCGAGCAGTACTTC; cdr3_aa: CASSLGGLATEQYF
d_call: -; j_call: TRBJ1-4; v_call: TRBV29-1; clone_size: -; cdr3_nt: TGCAGCGTGGCCAGGGCGGATAATGAAAAACTGTTTTTT; cdr3_aa: CSVARADNEKLFF
d_call: -; j_call: TRBJ1-2; v_call: TRBV6-1; clone_size: many; cdr3_nt: TGTGCCAGCAGGGCACTGAGAGGAGGCCTCCGATATGGCTACACCTTC; cdr3_aa: CASRALRGGLRYGYTF
d_call: TRBD1; j_call: TRBJ1-6; v_call: TRBV28; clone_size: many; cdr3_nt: TGTGCCACGATGCCGGGACAGGTCGGGAGGTCCCTCCACTTT; cdr3_aa: CATMPGQVGRSLHF
d_call: -; j_call: TRBJ1-1; v_call: TRBV20-1; clone_size: many; cdr3_nt: TGCAGTGCTAGGCGGGGGGCGAAGAACACTGAAGCTTTCTTT; cdr3_aa: CSARRGAKNTEAFF
d_call: -; j_call: TRBJ1-5; v_call: TRBV12-3/TRBV12-4; clone_size: many; cdr3_nt: TGTGCCAGCGCTAAGGACGACAGTCGTCAGCCCCAGCATTTT; cdr3_aa: CASAKDDSRQPQHF
d_call: TRBD1; j_call: TRBJ1-5; v_call: TRBV18; clone_size: -; cdr3_nt: TGTGCCAGCTCACCACCAAGGACAGGGGCTAATGATCAGCCCCAGCATTTT; cdr3_aa: CASSPPRTGANDQPQHF
d_call: TRBD2; j_call: TRBJ2-3; v_call: TRBV24-1; clone_size: many; cdr3_nt: TGTGCCACCAGTGATGCTAGCGGGTCATTCACAGATACGCAGTATTTT; cdr3_aa: CATSDASGSFTDTQYF
d_call: TRBD1; j_call: TRBJ2-3; v_call: TRBV2; clone_size: many; cdr3_nt: TGTGCCAGCAGGGGGACAGCTGGCACAGATACGCAGTATTTT; cdr3_aa: CASRGTAGTDTQYF
d_call: -; j_call: TRBJ2-1; v_call: TRBV20-1; clone_size: many; cdr3_nt: TGCAGTGCTAGGATTGGATCCTTCAATGAGCAGTTCTTC; cdr3_aa: CSARIGSFNEQFF
d_call: -; j_call: TRBJ2-1; v_call: TRBV6-2/TRBV6-3; clone_size: many; cdr3_nt: TGTGCCAGCAGTTCCCGCCCAGGGGCGCACAATGAGCAGTTCTTC; cdr3_aa: CASSSRPGAHNEQFF
d_call: -; j_call: TRBJ1-6; v_call: TRBV10-3; clone_size: -; cdr3_nt: TGTGCCATCAGTGGTACAAGCTCCTATAATTCACCCCTCCACTTT; cdr3_aa: CAISGTSSYNSPLHF
d_call: TRBD1; j_call: TRBJ2-7; v_call: TRBV18; clone_size: many; cdr3_nt: TGTGCCAGCTCACCGATAGGACAGGGAATTCAGTACTTC; cdr3_aa: CASSPIGQGIQYF
d_call: -; j_call: TRBJ1-4; v_call: TRBV6-1; clone_size: many; cdr3_nt: TGTGCCAGCAGCGCAAGGGGTGGCCGGCGGGACGAAAAACTGTTTTTT; cdr3_aa: CASSARGGRRDEKLFF
d_call: -; j_call: TRBJ2-2; v_call: TRBV6-1; clone_size: many; cdr3_nt: TGTGCCAGCACCCGGACTACCGGGGAGCTGTTTTTT; cdr3_aa: CASTRTTGELFF
d_call: -; j_call: TRBJ2-1; v_call: TRBV9; clone_size: many; cdr3_nt: TGTGCCAGCAGCGTACAGCAGAACCCTCCGACGGAGCAGTTCTTC; cdr3_aa: CASSVQQNPPTEQFF
d_call: -; j_call: TRBJ1-6; v_call: TRBV7-2; clone_size: few; cdr3_nt: TGTGCCAGCAGCTTAGGCAGCCCCTATAATTCACCCCTCCACTTT; cdr3_aa: CASSLGSPYNSPLHF
d_call: -; j_call: TRBJ2-1; v_call: TRBV2; clone_size: many; cdr3_nt: TGTGCCAGCAGATTAAGCGGAGTCCATGAGCAGTTCTTC; cdr3_aa: CASRLSGVHEQFF
d_call: -; j_call: TRBJ2-3; v_call: TRBV28; clone_size: many; cdr3_nt: TGTGCCAGCAGTTTAAAGAGGGATACGCAGTATTTT; cdr3_aa: CASSLKRDTQYF
d_call: -; j_call: TRBJ1-2; v_call: TRBV6-1; clone_size: many; cdr3_nt: TGTGCCAGCAGTCCAAAGGCAGGGGATGGAGCTAACTATGGCTACACCTTC; cdr3_aa: CASSPKAGDGANYGYTF
d_call: TRBD1; j_call: TRBJ1-5; v_call: TRBV5-4; clone_size: -; cdr3_nt: TGTGCCAGCAGCTTAACAGGGGCAGGGGATCAGCCCCAGCATTTT; cdr3_aa: CASSLTGAGDQPQHF
d_call: TRBD1; j_call: TRBJ1-4; v_call: TRBV5-1; clone_size: few; cdr3_nt: TGCGCCAGCAGCTCCGGGACAGATAATGAAAAACTGTTTTTT; cdr3_aa: CASSSGTDNEKLFF
d_call: TRBD1; j_call: TRBJ2-7; v_call: TRBV7-9; clone_size: few; cdr3_nt: TGTGCCAGCAGCCTGCCGCCCGGGACAGGGTCCTACGAGCAGTACTTC; cdr3_aa: CASSLPPGTGSYEQYF
d_call: -; j_call: TRBJ2-2; v_call: TRBV2; clone_size: many; cdr3_nt: TGTGCCAGCAAACTAGCGAACACCGGGGAGCTGTTTTTT; cdr3_aa: CASKLANTGELFF
d_call: -; j_call: TRBJ2-7; v_call: TRBV6-1; clone_size: few; cdr3_nt: TGTGCCAGTACCCTAGGGGCTGCCGAGCAGTACTTC; cdr3_aa: CASTLGAAEQYF
d_call: TRBD2; j_call: TRBJ2-7; v_call: TRBV6-1; clone_size: many; cdr3_nt: TGTGCCAGCAGGGAAGCGGGAGCTATATACGAGCAGTACTTC; cdr3_aa: CASREAGAIYEQYF
d_call: TRBD1; j_call: TRBJ1-2; v_call: TRBV28; clone_size: many; cdr3_nt: TGTGCCAGCAGTTCCGTCCAATGGACAGGGGATGGCTACACCTTC; cdr3_aa: CASSSVQWTGDGYTF
d_call: TRBD2; j_call: TRBJ2-1; v_call: TRBV9; clone_size: once; cdr3_nt: TGTGCCAGCAGCGGGGGACTAGCGGGAATCAAGGGGTCCTACAATGAGCAGTTCTTC; cdr3_aa: CASSGGLAGIKGSYNEQFF
d_call: TRBD2; j_call: TRBJ2-3; v_call: TRBV20-1; clone_size: many; cdr3_nt: TGCAGTGCTAGACTAGCGGGAGGGCCGGAGTATTTT; cdr3_aa: CSARLAGGPEYF
d_call: -; j_call: TRBJ2-7; v_call: TRBV6-1; clone_size: -; cdr3_nt: TGTGCCAGCTATCAGGGGTCCGAGCAGTACTTC; cdr3_aa: CASYQGSEQYF
d_call: -; j_call: TRBJ1-5; v_call: TRBV30; clone_size: many; cdr3_nt: TGTGCCTGGAGTACGGGGGCCCAGAGGAATCAGCCCCAGCATTTT; cdr3_aa: CAWSTGAQRNQPQHF
d_call: -; j_call: TRBJ2-1; v_call: TRBV2; clone_size: many; cdr3_nt: TGTGCCACCGGACAGAGCTCCTACAATGAGCAGTTCTTC; cdr3_aa: CATGQSSYNEQFF
d_call: TRBD2; j_call: TRBJ2-1; v_call: TRBV6-1; clone_size: many; cdr3_nt: TGTGCCAGCAGACTTCTAGCGGGAGTCCGGAATGAGCAGTTCTTC; cdr3_aa: CASRLLAGVRNEQFF
d_call: -; j_call: TRBJ2-7; v_call: TRBV7-2; clone_size: few; cdr3_nt: TGTGCCAGCAGATCAGCCAGCTCCTACGAGCAGTACTTC; cdr3_aa: CASRSASSYEQYF
d_call: TRBD2; j_call: TRBJ2-3; v_call: TRBV7-8; clone_size: -; cdr3_nt: TGTGCCAGCAGCCCACCGGGACTAGCGGGAGGGGCAGATACGCAGTATTTT; cdr3_aa: CASSPPGLAGGADTQYF
d_call: -; j_call: TRBJ1-1; v_call: TRBV28; clone_size: -; cdr3_nt: TGTGCCAGCAGCTTAGGGGAGTGGGTTGAAGCTTTCTTT; cdr3_aa: CASSLGEWVEAFF
d_call: -; j_call: TRBJ2-7; v_call: TRBV10-3; clone_size: -; cdr3_nt: TGTGCCATCAGCCAGGGGGGCGGCTACGAGCAGTACTTC; cdr3_aa: CAISQGGGYEQYF
d_call: TRBD2; j_call: TRBJ2-7; v_call: TRBV11-2; clone_size: -; cdr3_nt: TGTGCCAGCAGCTTGTTGGCGGGAGACAATTACGAGCAGTACTTC; cdr3_aa: CASSLLAGDNYEQYF
d_call: -; j_call: TRBJ1-2; v_call: TRBV5-1; clone_size: many; cdr3_nt: TGCGCCAGCAGCTTGGAGGGTGGATATGGCTACACCTTC; cdr3_aa: CASSLEGGYGYTF
d_call: -; j_call: TRBJ2-5; v_call: TRBV30; clone_size: -; cdr3_nt: TGTGCCTGGAGCCCCTCCAAGGGGCGGGAGACCCAGTACTTC; cdr3_aa: CAWSPSKGRETQYF
d_call: TRBD2; j_call: TRBJ2-2; v_call: TRBV9; clone_size: -; cdr3_nt: TGTGCCAGCAGCGTACCCCCTAGCGGGAGGGCCAGGGACACCGGGGAGCTGTTTTTT; cdr3_aa: CASSVPPSGRARDTGELFF
d_call: -; j_call: TRBJ1-5; v_call: TRBV19; clone_size: -; cdr3_nt: TGTGCCAGTACGAACAGGGCTAGTACGAGGGATCAGCCCCAGCATTTT; cdr3_aa: CASTNRASTRDQPQHF
d_call: -; j_call: TRBJ2-1; v_call: TRBV20-1; clone_size: -; cdr3_nt: TGCAGTGCTAGAGATATGGGCTACAATGAGCAGTTCTTC; cdr3_aa: CSARDMGYNEQFF
d_call: -; j_call: TRBJ2-3; v_call: TRBV20-1; clone_size: many; cdr3_nt: TGCAGTGCTTTCGGGACCATGACAGATACGCAGTATTTT; cdr3_aa: CSAFGTMTDTQYF
d_call: TRBD1; j_call: TRBJ2-3; v_call: TRBV29-1; clone_size: many; cdr3_nt: TGCAGCGTTGAGAGACAGGGTTCAGATACGCAGTATTTT; cdr3_aa: CSVERQGSDTQYF
d_call: TRBD2; j_call: TRBJ2-1; v_call: TRBV9; clone_size: -; cdr3_nt: TGTGCCAGCAGCGGGCCACTAGCGGGAACGCAAGAGACCCAGTTCTTC; cdr3_aa: CASSGPLAGTQETQFF
d_call: -; j_call: TRBJ2-2; v_call: TRBV27; clone_size: -; cdr3_nt: TGTGCCAGCAGTTTCCGGCCCTACAGGGCTACTAGCTCCGGGGAGCTGTTTTTT; cdr3_aa: CASSFRPYRATSSGELFF
d_call: TRBD1; j_call: TRBJ1-3; v_call: TRBV18; clone_size: -; cdr3_nt: TGTGCCAGCTCACCCACCCGAGGGACAGCAGGAAACACCATATATTTT; cdr3_aa: CASSPTRGTAGNTIYF
d_call: -; j_call: TRBJ2-3; v_call: TRBV30; clone_size: few; cdr3_nt: TGTGCCTTGGACTCACTTAACACAGATACGCAGTATTTT; cdr3_aa: CALDSLNTDTQYF
d_call: -; j_call: TRBJ1-2; v_call: TRBV7-9; clone_size: -; cdr3_nt: TGTGCCAGCAGCTTACTACTAAACCGCCCAAAAGGAGTCTATGGCTACACCTTC; cdr3_aa: CASSLLLNRPKGVYGYTF
d_call: TRBD2; j_call: TRBJ2-1; v_call: TRBV9; clone_size: -; cdr3_nt: TGTGCCAGCAGCGTAGAAGCGGGAGGCGGGTGGAATGAGCAGTTCTTC; cdr3_aa: CASSVEAGGGWNEQFF